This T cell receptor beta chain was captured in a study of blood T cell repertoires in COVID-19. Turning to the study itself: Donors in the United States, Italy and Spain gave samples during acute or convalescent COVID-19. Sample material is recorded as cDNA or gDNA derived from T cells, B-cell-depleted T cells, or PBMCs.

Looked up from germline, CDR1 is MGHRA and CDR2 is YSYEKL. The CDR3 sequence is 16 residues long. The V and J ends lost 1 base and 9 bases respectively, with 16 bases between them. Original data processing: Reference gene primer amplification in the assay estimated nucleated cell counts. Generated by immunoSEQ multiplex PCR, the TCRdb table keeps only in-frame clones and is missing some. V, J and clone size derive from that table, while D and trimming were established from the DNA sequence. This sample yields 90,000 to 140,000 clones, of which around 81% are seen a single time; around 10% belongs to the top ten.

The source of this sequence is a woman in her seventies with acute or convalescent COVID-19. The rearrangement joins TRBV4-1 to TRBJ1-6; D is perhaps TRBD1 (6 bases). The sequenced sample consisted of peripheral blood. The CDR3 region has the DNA TGCGCCAGCAGCCAAGCTCTCCTCAGGGGCGGTTCACCCCTCCACTTT. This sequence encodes CASSQALLRGGSPLHF.